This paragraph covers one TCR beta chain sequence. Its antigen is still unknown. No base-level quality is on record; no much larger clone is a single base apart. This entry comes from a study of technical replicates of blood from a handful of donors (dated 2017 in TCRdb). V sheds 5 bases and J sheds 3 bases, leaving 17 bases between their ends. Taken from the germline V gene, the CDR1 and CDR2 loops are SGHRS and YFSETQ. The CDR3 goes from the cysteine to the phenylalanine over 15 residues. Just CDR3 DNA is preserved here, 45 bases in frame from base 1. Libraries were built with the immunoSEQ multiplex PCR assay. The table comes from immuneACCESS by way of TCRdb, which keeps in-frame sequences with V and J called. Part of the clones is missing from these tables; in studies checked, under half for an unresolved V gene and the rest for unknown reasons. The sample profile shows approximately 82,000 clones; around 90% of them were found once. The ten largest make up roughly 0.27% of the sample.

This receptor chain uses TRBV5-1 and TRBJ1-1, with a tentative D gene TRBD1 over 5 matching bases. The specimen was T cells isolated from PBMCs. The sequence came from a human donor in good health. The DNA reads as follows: TGCGCCAGCAGAACGGGGGGTGGTTGGCACACTGAAGCTTTCTTT. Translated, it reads CASRTGGGWHTEAFF. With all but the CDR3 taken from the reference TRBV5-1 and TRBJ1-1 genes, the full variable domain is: KAGVTQTPRYLIKTRGQQVTLSCSPISGHRSVSWYQQTPGQGLQFLFEYFSETQRNKGNFPGRFSGRQFSNSRSEMNVSTLELGDSALYLCASRTGGGWHTEAFFGQGTRLTVV.